The clone carrying this TCR beta chain was recorded many times. Its target is not known. CDR3-region Arm-PCR and iRepertoire HTBI primers produced the TCR beta libraries. One entry per CDR3 protein results from TCRdb running MiXCR on the multiplex PCR reads. This table holds under 500,000 distinct CDR3 sequences, about 16% found once. This record comes from a study of regulatory T cells in long-lasting Graves disease. Time point: newly diagnosed GD, antithyroid drugs for less than 3 months. Generation of the TCR library employed RNA extracted from PBMCs. Study conclusions and caveats: Persistent patients had more shared public clonotypes (around 2,700) than new patients (approximately 920). Under persistent disease, TRBV28, TRBJ1-2 and TRBJ2-5 were used preferentially. It was possible that the small sample size reduced accuracy.

Trimming stripped 2 bases from V and 5 bases from J, with 22 bases between. The CDR3 length is 17 residues. The V gene's germline CDR1 is MNHEY and CDR2 SMNVEV (reference sequence). In addition, the sample was reused for a study of T cells in Graves' hyperthyroidism and ophthalmopathy. According to that study: Patients were excluded because of uncontrolled infection, other autoimmune disease, pregnancy or lactation.

This specimen consisted of peripheral blood mononuclear cells (PBMCs), obtained at new diagnosis, from a patient treated with antithyroid drugs. This sequence was found in a woman younger than 45 with Graves disease. The chain recombines TRBV27 with TRBJ2-7, with a tentative D call TRBD1 (5 bases). CDR3 in amino acids: CASSLLGREYTPNEQYF. Here the CDR3 DNA reads TGTGCCAGCAGTTTACTGGGCAGGGAATATACCCCCAACGAGCAGTACTTC.